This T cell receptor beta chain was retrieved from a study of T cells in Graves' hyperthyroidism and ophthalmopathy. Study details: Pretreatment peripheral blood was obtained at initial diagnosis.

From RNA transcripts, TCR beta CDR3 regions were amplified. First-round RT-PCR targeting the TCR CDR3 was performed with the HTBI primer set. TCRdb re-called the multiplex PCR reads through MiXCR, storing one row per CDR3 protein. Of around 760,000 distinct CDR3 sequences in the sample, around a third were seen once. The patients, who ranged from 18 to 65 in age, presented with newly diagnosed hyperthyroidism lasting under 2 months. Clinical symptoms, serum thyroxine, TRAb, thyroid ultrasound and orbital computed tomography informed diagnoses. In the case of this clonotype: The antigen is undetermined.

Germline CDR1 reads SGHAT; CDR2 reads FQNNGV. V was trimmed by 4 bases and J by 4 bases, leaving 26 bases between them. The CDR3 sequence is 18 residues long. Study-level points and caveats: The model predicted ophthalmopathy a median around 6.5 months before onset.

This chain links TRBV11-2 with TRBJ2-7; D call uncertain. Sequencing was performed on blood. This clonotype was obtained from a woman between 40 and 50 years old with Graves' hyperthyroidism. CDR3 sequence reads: CASSSLRSPPGIGYEQYF. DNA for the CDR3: TGTGCCAGCAGCTCCCTCAGATCACCTCCCGGTATCGGTTACGAGCAGTACTTC.